Sequencing of this T cell receptor beta chain was carried out in a study of response to subunit inactivated influenza vaccine (dated by TCRdb to 2016 to 2019). Some background on the complete study: To follow how T cells responded to a trivalent subunit inactivated influenza vaccine, the researchers relied on deep quantitative profiling of the T cell receptor repertoire.

Receptors were amplified or captured by RT-PCR. TCRdb lists the instrument as Illumina HiSeq 2500. The public reads were run again by TCRdb, first through fastp at Q25 and then through MiXCR, and only productive beta chains were kept. For every CDR3 protein sequence, its rows merge into one entry that carries the most common genes and DNA. The sample table records approximately 480,000 distinct CDR3 sequences; over 9.5% of these occur just once. The top ten hold less than 15% of the sample. This clonotype was detected many times. It has no known antigen specificity. No per-base quality is available; no much larger clone lies one base away. V sheds 7 bases and J sheds 1 base, leaving 7 bases between their ends. The CDR1 and CDR2 encoded by the germline V gene are SGHRS and YFSETQ. From cysteine to phenylalanine, the CDR3 is 12 amino acids long. This entry keeps only the CDR3 DNA: 36 bases, framed from base 1.

Reading the label with the study, this specimen's time point is: more than 35 days after influenza vaccine administration. Overall study results and their limits: The authors proposed that each seasonal influenza vaccination may bring in only a limited number of new T cells.

This specimen was PBMCs from blood, taken around seven weeks after vaccination. The rearrangement joined TRBV5-1 to TRBJ2-3; the D gene remains uncertain. The clonotype comes from a man aged 45-65 years who received an inactivated influenza vaccine. Donor details come from another sample of the same person, matched by shared clones. The CDR3 region has the sequence CASRRGTDTQYF. The sequenced DNA: TGCGCCAGCCGCCGGGGCACAGATACGCAGTATTTT.